The source of this T cell receptor (beta chain) is a study of cytomegalovirus exposure and HLA in healthy donors. Sequencing was performed with immunoSEQ multiplex PCR; in TCRdb, only in-frame clones are kept and a portion is missing. The data contain more than 150,000 clones, roughly 84% of them seen just once; the ten biggest clones take up approximately 3%. A remark on this clone: Its target is unknown.

Study-level points and caveats: Overall, approximately 180 TCR beta chains were annotated as cytomegalovirus-associated.

The CDR3 contains 13 residues. Trimming cost V 5 bases and J 3 bases; bases outside gene matches: 2. Germline CDR1 and CDR2: SGHTA and FQGTGA. The chain combines TRBV7-3 with TRBJ2-7, with 9 bases identical to TRBD1. Sequenced input: PBMCs. This TCR derives from a woman aged 18-29 years in good health and CMV-seropositive. The CDR3 protein is CASSPGQGYEQYF. Here the CDR3 DNA reads TGTGCCAGCAGCCCGGGACAGGGCTACGAGCAGTACTTC.